This entry describes one TCR beta chain. This entry comes from a study of blood T cell repertoires in COVID-19. Study in general: Sites in the United States, Italy and Spain provided acute and convalescent COVID-19 samples. From T cells, B-cell-depleted T cells, or PBMCs came the material, which was cDNA or gDNA.

Original handling: Reference gene primer amplification yielded estimated nucleated cell counts. TCRdb keeps only in-frame clones here, not all; method: immunoSEQ multiplex PCR. V and J calls and clone size are as listed in that table; D and trimming were resolved from the DNA. Of roughly 80,000 clones listed, around 80% are singletons. Germline V gene data show CDR1 as SGHTA and CDR2 as FQGNSA. This CDR3 has 15 residues. V was cut by 5 bases and J by 2 bases, with 14 bases left in between. Sequencing was carried out using peripheral blood. The J gene is TRBJ2-3, the V gene TRBV7-2; the D gene is possibly TRBD1 (7 bases). This sequence was found in a man aged 60-69 years with active or convalescent COVID-19. The CDR3 region has the DNA TGTGCCAGCAGCCCCCAGGGGGGCACCACAGATACGCAGTATTTT. Translation: CASSPQGGTTDTQYF.